A selection of T cell receptor beta chains follows, all from one sample in a study of blood T cell repertoires in COVID-19. The method was immunoSEQ multiplex PCR; TCRdb's version includes in-frame clones alone and lacks a portion of them. The repertoire holds some 200,000 clones, with 60% to 80% as singletons. The sequenced material came from PBMCs or T cells enriched from blood (not recorded which). These receptors came from a woman aged 45-59 years who had recovered from COVID-19. Both conserved end residues are part of each CDR3. D genes are given only for firm matches. A clone size is listed for some rows: how often the clone was seen (once, few, many), or a class if it is expanded.

TRBJ2-3,11,TRBV5-6,NA,NA,TGTGCCAGCAGCTTCCAGGATACGCAGTATTTT,CASSFQDTQYF
TRBJ1-1,14,TRBV15,NA,NA,TGTGCCACCAGCAGAGGTCACAGGAACACTGAAGCTTTCTTT,CATSRGHRNTEAFF
TRBJ2-5,14,TRBV18,TRBD1,NA,TGTGCCAGCCAAGGGACAGTCGGCAGGGAGACCCAGTACTTC,CASQGTVGRETQYF
TRBJ2-7,15,TRBV5-5,TRBD1,NA,TGTGCCAGCAGCTTGGGGGACAGCCTCTCCTACGAGCAGTACTTC,CASSLGDSLSYEQYF
TRBJ1-2,14,TRBV28,TRBD1,NA,TGTGCCAGCAGTTCCCCGGGACAGGACTATGGCTACACCTTC,CASSSPGQDYGYTF
TRBJ2-1,16,TRBV27,TRBD2,NA,TGTGCCAGCAGTGCCTGGGGTAGCGGGAGTTACAATGAGCAGTTCTTC,CASSAWGSGSYNEQFF
TRBJ2-7,15,TRBV28,TRBD1,few,TGTGCCAGCAGTTCACCGACAGGGATCCCCTACGAGCAGTACTTC,CASSSPTGIPYEQYF
TRBJ1-1,14,TRBV5-1,NA,NA,TGCGCCAGCAGCATCGACCGGGGGGACACTGAAGCTTTCTTT,CASSIDRGDTEAFF
TRBJ1-2,13,TRBV10-3,NA,NA,TGTGCCATCAGTGAGGACAGTGACTATGGCTACACCTTC,CAISEDSDYGYTF
TRBJ2-7,14,TRBV6-5,NA,NA,TGTGCCAGCAGTTACTCACGGGGGTTCGGCGAGCAGTACTTC,CASSYSRGFGEQYF
TRBJ2-3,14,TRBV12-5,NA,NA,TGTGCTAGTGGTAGGGCCACAGCGGGAGATACGCAGTATTTT,CASGRATAGDTQYF
TRBJ1-2,16,TRBV28,TRBD1,NA,TGTGCCAGCAGGTTCCCACAGGGGGCCGAAGACTATGGCTACACCTTC,CASRFPQGAEDYGYTF
TRBJ2-1,15,TRBV6-1,NA,few,TGTGCCAGCAGTGAAGCGTTTCTCTCCTACAATGAGCAGTTCTTC,CASSEAFLSYNEQFF
TRBJ2-1,14,TRBV7-3,TRBD2,NA,TGTGCCAGCAGCCCGGGACTAGCAACTTCTGAGCAGTTCTTC,CASSPGLATSEQFF
TRBJ1-2,14,TRBV11-2,NA,NA,TGTGCCAGCAGCTTAGAAGGGAGCGGCTATGGCTACACCTTC,CASSLEGSGYGYTF